The table lists the clone carrying this TCR beta chain with a count of one. The antigen is undetermined. Samples were taken at baseline and on day 1 of cycles 4 and 7. V lost 3 bases, J lost 5 bases, and 8 bases lay in between. Per the germline V gene, CDR1 is SEHNR and CDR2 is FQNEAQ (reference sequence). CDR3 size: 12 residues. These data belong to a study of OX40 agonist ivuxolimab in advanced cancers. Whole-study findings and limits: Low normalized T-cell clonal expansion was also seen in some nonresponders.

The repertoire was sequenced with immunoSEQ multiplex PCR; TCRdb's copy has only in-frame clones and lacks some. Here the sample spans 60,000 or so clones, roughly 87% being singletons. This specimen was CD4+ or CD8+ T cells sorted from blood, taken in a trial of the OX40 agonist ivuxolimab. V usage is TRBV7-9 and J usage is TRBJ2-7; D is ambiguous. The sequence was collected from an adult with an advanced solid tumor such as melanoma, head and neck, liver or kidney cancer. In DNA, the CDR3 is TGTGCCAGCAGCTTTGATAAGGACGAGCAGTACTTC. The encoded protein is CASSFDKDEQYF.